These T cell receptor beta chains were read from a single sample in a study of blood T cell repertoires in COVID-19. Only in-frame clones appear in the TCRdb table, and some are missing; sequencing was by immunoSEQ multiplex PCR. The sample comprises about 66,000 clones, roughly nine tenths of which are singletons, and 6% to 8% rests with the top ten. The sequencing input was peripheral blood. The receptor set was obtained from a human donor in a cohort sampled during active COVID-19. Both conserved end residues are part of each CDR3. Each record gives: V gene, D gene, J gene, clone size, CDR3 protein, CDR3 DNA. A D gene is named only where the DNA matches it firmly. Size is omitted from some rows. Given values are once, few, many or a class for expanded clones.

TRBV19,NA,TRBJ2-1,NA,CASSRRTGRVGSYNEQFF,TGTGCCAGTAGTAGAAGGACAGGGAGGGTCGGCTCCTACAATGAGCAGTTCTTC
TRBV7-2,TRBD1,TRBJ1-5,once,CASSEGTGGRQPQHF,TGTGCCAGCAGCGAGGGGACAGGGGGAAGACAGCCCCAGCATTTT
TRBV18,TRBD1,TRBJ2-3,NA,CASSPLQGTTTDTQYF,TGTGCCAGCTCACCCTTACAGGGGACGACGACAGATACGCAGTATTTT
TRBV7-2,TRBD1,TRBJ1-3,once,CASSLAGQGAGNTIYF,TGTGCCAGCAGCTTAGCGGGACAGGGGGCTGGAAACACCATATATTTT
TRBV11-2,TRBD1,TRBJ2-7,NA,CASSLDQGQGRHEQYF,TGTGCCAGCAGCTTAGATCAGGGACAGGGGCGACACGAGCAGTACTTC
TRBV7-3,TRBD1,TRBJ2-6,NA,CASSFPDRAGANVLTF,TGTGCCAGCAGCTTCCCAGACAGGGCTGGGGCCAACGTCCTGACTTTC
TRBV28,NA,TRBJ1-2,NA,CASSFGGTSNYGYTF,TGTGCCAGCAGTTTTGGGGGGACCTCTAACTATGGCTACACCTTC
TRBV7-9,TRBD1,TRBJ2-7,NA,CASVKGAYEQYF,TGTGCCAGCGTGAAGGGGGCATACGAGCAGTACTTC
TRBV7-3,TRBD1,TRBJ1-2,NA,CASSPATGLGYTF,TGTGCCAGCAGCCCGGCGACAGGGCTAGGCTACACCTTC
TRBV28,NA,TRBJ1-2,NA,CASSLISYGYTF,TGTGCCAGCAGTTTAATATCTTATGGCTACACCTTC
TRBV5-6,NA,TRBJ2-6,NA,CASSPLDRASSGANVLTF,TGTGCCAGCAGCCCTCTGGACAGAGCCTCCTCTGGGGCCAACGTCCTGACTTTC